A selection of T cell receptor beta chains follows, all from one sample in a study of T cells in Graves' hyperthyroidism and ophthalmopathy. TCRdb itself ran the multiplex PCR reads through MiXCR, one entry per CDR3 protein. This table has under 400,000 distinct CDR3 sequences, more than 15% appearing once. Specimen: blood. These receptor sequences come from a woman aged 18-29 years with Graves' hyperthyroidism that later progressed to Graves' ophthalmopathy. CDR3s include the opening cysteine and the closing phenylalanine or tryptophan. D genes are given only for firm matches. Some rows have no size entry. The others give once, few or many, or a class for an expanded clone.

J | size | V | D | CDR3 | DNA
TRBJ2-3 | NA | TRBV20-1 | TRBD2 | CSASLSGRADTQYF | TGCAGTGCTAGTCTTAGCGGGAGGGCAGATACGCAGTATTTT
TRBJ2-1 | few | TRBV30 | TRBD2 | CAWIKVGEGLNEQFF | TGTGCCTGGATAAAGGTGGGGGAGGGCCTGAATGAGCAGTTCTTC
TRBJ1-1 | few | TRBV29-1 | NA | CSVGGGRKAFF | TGCAGCGTTGGGGGTGGGCGGAAAGCTTTCTTT
TRBJ1-2 | NA | TRBV19 | NA | CASSRTPTTNYGYTF | TGTGCCAGTAGTAGGACCCCGACGACGAACTATGGCTACACCTTC
TRBJ2-3 | NA | TRBV28 | TRBD2 | CASSLGLAGGPNTQYF | TGTGCCAGCAGTCTGGGACTAGCGGGAGGGCCAAATACGCAGTATTTT
TRBJ1-5 | few | TRBV20-1 | TRBD1 | CSARTGAVNQPQHF | TGCAGTGCTAGGACAGGGGCCGTTAATCAGCCCCAGCATTTT
TRBJ1-4 | many | TRBV18 | TRBD1 | CASSLGGGSEKLFF | TGTGCCAGCTCACTTGGAGGGGGCAGTGAAAAACTGTTTTTT
TRBJ2-1 | few | TRBV7-9 | TRBD1 | CASSLEDRENEQFF | TGTGCCAGCAGCTTAGAGGACAGGGAGAATGAGCAGTTCTTC
TRBJ2-7 | many | TRBV28 | TRBD1 | CASSLDREPYEQYF | TGTGCCAGCAGTTTAGACAGGGAACCCTACGAGCAGTACTTC
TRBJ1-6 | NA | TRBV30 | NA | CAWRNPNSPLHF | TGTGCCTGGAGGAACCCTAATTCACCCCTCCACTTT
TRBJ2-3 | many | TRBV6-1 | TRBD2 | CASSALAGGGTDTQYF | TGTGCCAGCAGTGCTCTAGCGGGAGGTGGCACAGATACGCAGTATTTT
TRBJ2-3 | few | TRBV6-5 | NA | CASSYSGAVDTQYF | TGTGCCAGCAGTTACTCAGGGGCGGTAGATACGCAGTATTTT
TRBJ2-4 | NA | TRBV4-1 | TRBD2 | CASSRQTSGRAENIQYF | TGCGCCAGCAGCCGTCAAACTAGCGGGAGGGCCGAAAACATTCAGTACTTC
TRBJ2-2 | NA | TRBV2 | TRBD1 | CASRPTGGAAGELFF | TGTGCCAGCAGACCGACAGGGGGCGCGGCCGGGGAGCTGTTTTTT
TRBJ2-7 | many | TRBV6-1 | NA | CASSYGPGVPYEQYF | TGTGCCAGCAGTTATGGCCCAGGGGTCCCCTACGAGCAGTACTTC
TRBJ2-1 | many | TRBV7-3 | NA | CASSLTGPTSFDEQFF | TGTGCCAGCAGCTTAACGGGGCCGACTAGTTTCGATGAGCAGTTCTTC
TRBJ2-7 | many | TRBV28 | TRBD2 | CASSWRTSGPGEQYF | TGTGCCAGCAGTTGGAGGACTAGCGGGCCTGGGGAGCAGTACTTC
TRBJ2-1 | many | TRBV2 | NA | CASSQDYNEQFF | TGTGCCAGCAGCCAGGATTACAATGAGCAGTTCTTC
TRBJ2-1 | many | TRBV7-9 | NA | CASSTRTENEQFF | TGTGCCAGCAGCACAAGGACAGAAAATGAGCAGTTCTTC
TRBJ2-3 | many | TRBV28 | NA | CASSLFEGSTDTQYF | TGTGCCAGCAGTTTGTTCGAGGGGAGCACAGATACGCAGTATTTT
TRBJ2-3 | NA | TRBV19 | NA | CASRDGPSTDTQSF | TGTGCCAGTCGGGACGGTCCTAGCACAGATACGCAGTCTTTT
TRBJ1-4 | few | TRBV25-1 | TRBD1 | CASSSPGQPNEKLFF | TGTGCCAGCAGTTCACCGGGACAGCCTAATGAAAAACTGTTTTTT